The 15 T cell receptor beta chains listed next were all sequenced from one sample in a study of liver allograft versus peripheral blood T cells. The overall study: Transplanted-liver and recipient peripheral blood T cell receptor repertoires were compared.

Each CDR3 protein is one row after TCRdb ran MiXCR on the reads. In the table there are about 16,000 distinct CDR3 sequences, 22% of which are singletons. The source is a human patient who had a liver transplant. The graft donor may account for some of the T cells.

The chain has TRBV19 and TRBJ2-7; 8 bases are a match to TRBD2. The trim removed 4 bases at V and 2 bases at J, leaving 7 bases unmatched. Germline assignment: CDR1 LNHDA and CDR2 SQIVND (reference sequence). This CDR3 region has 15 residues. The CDR3 region has the DNA TGTGCCAGTAGTAAAGTGAGCGGGGGAACCTACGAGCAGTACTTC. It translates to CASSKVSGGTYEQYF. The variable domain in full, completed from reference TRBV19 and TRBJ2-7, reads DGGITQSPKYLFRKEGQNVTLSCEQNLNHDAMYWYRQDPGQGLRLIYYSQIVNDFQKGDIAEGYSVSREKKESFPLTVTSAQKNPTAFYLCASSKVSGGTYEQYFGPGTRLTVT.

The chain has TRBV5-1 and TRBJ1-5, with D unclear. The CDR3 runs 14 residues. Germline lookup yields CDR1 SGHRS and CDR2 YFSETQ. The V end was cut by 0 bases, the J end by 11 bases, with 15 bases between. CDR3 bases: TGCGCCAGCAGCTTGGATAGTGGTTCTCCAGCCCAGCATTTT. Residues: CASSLDSGSPAQHF.

The table lists this clonotype with a few counts. The chain uses TRBV6-6 and TRBJ1-2; D not certain. The ends were cut back, 4 bases at V and 0 bases at J, with 6 bases in the middle. CDR1 is MNHNY, CDR2 SVGAGI, per germline (reference sequence). This CDR3 is 13 amino acids long. CDR3 nucleotides: TGTGCCAGCAGTTCCCTAACTAACTATGGCTACACCTTC. Its translation is CASSSLTNYGYTF.

In its sample, this clonotype was seen a few times. The J gene is TRBJ1-5, the V gene TRBV27; TRBD1 agrees at 7 bases. This CDR3 has 15 amino acids. J gave up 2 bases and V 6 bases, and 7 bases lay outside the gene matches. Germline lookup yields CDR1 MNHEY and CDR2 SMNVEV (reference sequence). CDR3 loop: CASRNDRVRNQPQHF. The CDR3 bases are TGTGCCAGCAGAAACGACAGGGTACGCAATCAGCCCCAGCATTTT.

By frequency in the sample, this clonotype is medium-sized. V is TRBV24-1 and J is TRBJ1-2; 9 bases map to TRBD1. The CDR3 is 19 amino acids. Germline CDR1 is KGHDR and CDR2 is SFDVKD. V was pared by 3 bases and J by 0 bases, with 13 bases of the junction left unmatched. The CDR3 region has the DNA TGTGCCACCAGTGATGTCCCGGGACAGGGATACAAAGCTAACTATGGCTACACCTTC. Its translation: CATSDVPGQGYKANYGYTF.

The chain combines TRBV20-1 with TRBJ1-2; TRBD1 is a possible D gene (6 bases). V was trimmed by 7 bases and J by 3 bases, leaving 12 bases between them. CDR1 and CDR2 from the germline V gene are DFQATT and SNEGSKA (reference sequence). CDR3 size: 12 residues. The CDR3: CSGRQADYGYTF. The CDR3 DNA is TGCAGTGGAAGACAGGCTGACTATGGCTACACCTTC.

By frequency in the sample, this clonotype is medium-sized. This rearrangement joins TRBV10-3 to TRBJ1-1; D remains ambiguous. Germline lookup yields CDR1 ENHRY and CDR2 SYGVKD. V was cut by 6 bases and J by 2 bases, with 13 bases left in between. The CDR3 sequence is 14 residues long. The CDR3 DNA follows: TGTGCCATCAGCGGAGGGCCCAGAAACACTGAAGCTTTCTTT. Its translation: CAISGGPRNTEAFF.

This clonotype was picked up a small number of times. V is TRBV5-4 and J is TRBJ2-7; a possible D gene is TRBD1 (5 bases). There are 14 residues in the CDR3. Germline-derived CDR1 and CDR2 are SGHNT and YYREEE (reference sequence). Trimming cost V 4 bases and J 2 bases, with 13 bases left between them. CDR3 bases: TGTGCCAGCAGCGAAAACGACAGAGCCTACGAGCAGTACTTC. Encoded protein: CASSENDRAYEQYF.

This clonotype was seen more than once but under ten times. V is TRBV28 and J is TRBJ1-5; weak D call: TRBD1 (5 bases). From germline, CDR1 is MDHEN and CDR2 SYDVKM. V was shortened by 4 bases and J by 5 bases, with 18 bases between the two germline ends. This CDR3 comprises 16 residues. The CDR3 DNA follows: TGTGCCAGCAGTTCTCTATTAGGGGATTTTGATCAGCCCCAGCATTTT. Amino acids: CASSSLLGDFDQPQHF.

This clonotype was counted at least ten times. V gene TRBV7-2 combines with J gene TRBJ2-7; 7 bases are shared with TRBD2. This CDR3 has 19 residues. Germline CDR1 SGHTA, CDR2 FQGNSA. The trim removed 0 bases at V and 3 bases at J, leaving 17 bases unmatched. CDR3 amino acids: CASSLAGLAGVNFFYEQYF. In DNA form, the CDR3 reads TGTGCCAGCAGCTTAGCCGGGTTGGCGGGAGTCAACTTTTTCTACGAGCAGTACTTC.

This clonotype was detected only a few times. The chain recombines TRBV7-9 with TRBJ2-7, with TRBD1 as a possible D gene (6 bases). V was clipped by 2 bases and J by 1 base, with 12 bases between them. The CDR3 loop spans 15 amino acids. The germline V gene has CDR1 SEHNR and CDR2 FQNEAQ (reference sequence). The CDR3 DNA reads as TGTGCCAGCAGCTTACTAAGGGACAAATCCTACGAGCAGTACTTC. The encoded protein is CASSLLRDKSYEQYF.

This chain uses TRBV7-2 with TRBJ2-5; D may match TRBD1 or TRBD2 (6 bases each). V lost 2 bases and J 4 bases, leaving 14 bases between the germline ends. The CDR3 is 15 amino acids. Germline-derived CDR1 and CDR2 are SGHTA and FQGNSA. This CDR3 is CASSLYRGRGETQYF. The DNA of the CDR3 is TGTGCCAGCAGCTTATACCGGGGGCGGGGAGAGACCCAGTACTTC.

This clonotype was seen at least ten times. The rearrangement links TRBV6-5 to TRBJ2-1; no clear D. Trimming cost V 0 bases and J 2 bases, with 2 bases left between them. The CDR3 sequence is 13 residues long. CDR1 is MNHEY, CDR2 SVGAGI, per germline. The CDR3 DNA is TGTGCCAGCAGTTACTCTACCTACAATGAGCAGTTCTTC. Translation gives CASSYSTYNEQFF.

This clonotype was seen a handful of times. The rearrangement uses TRBV30 and TRBJ1-4; D gene unclear. Germline CDR1 is GTSNPN and CDR2 is SVGIG (reference sequence). The CDR3 length is 16 residues. V dropped 1 base and J dropped 8 bases, with 20 bases sitting between them. The CDR3 coding sequence is TGTGCCTGGAGTGGGAGTCCTCAGGCCAGAAGAGAAAAACTGTTTTTT. Translation gives CAWSGSPQARREKLFF.

V usage is TRBV27 and J usage is TRBJ2-1, with D maybe TRBD2 (6 bases). V was trimmed by 2 bases and J by 3 bases, leaving 8 bases between them. Germline V CDR1 and CDR2: MNHEY, SMNVEV (reference sequence). The CDR3 length is 14 residues. DNA of the CDR3: TGTGCCAGCAGTTTAGGGGGGAGCTACAATGAGCAGTTCTTC. Encoded protein: CASSLGGSYNEQFF.